The entry below describes one TCR beta chain. The CDR3 is 16 residues long. After removal of 3 bases from V and 4 bases from J, the junction contained 10 bases not matched to a gene. Germline CDR1 reads SGHVS; CDR2 reads FNYEAQ. Authors' processing steps: How many nucleated cells were present was estimated from reference gene primer amplification. Repertoires were generated with immunoSEQ multiplex PCR, while TCRdb's copy carries only in-frame clones and drops some. V and J calls and clone size follow that table, whereas D and trimming were derived from the DNA. In the table there are some 29,000 clones, roughly nine tenths of which are singletons. The source of the sample is a study of blood T cell repertoires in COVID-19. Study background: COVID-19 samples, acute and convalescent, were from the United States, Italy and Spain. T cells, B-cell-depleted T cells, or PBMCs supplied cDNA or gDNA.

The clonotype comes from a human donor in a cohort sampled during active COVID-19. The sequencing sample was made of peripheral blood. The chain links TRBV7-6 to TRBJ2-3; TRBD1 matches at 7 bases. The CDR3 reads CASSFGPGGFSDTQYF. CDR3 DNA: TGTGCCAGCAGCTTTGGTCCAGGGGGTTTTTCAGATACGCAGTATTTT.